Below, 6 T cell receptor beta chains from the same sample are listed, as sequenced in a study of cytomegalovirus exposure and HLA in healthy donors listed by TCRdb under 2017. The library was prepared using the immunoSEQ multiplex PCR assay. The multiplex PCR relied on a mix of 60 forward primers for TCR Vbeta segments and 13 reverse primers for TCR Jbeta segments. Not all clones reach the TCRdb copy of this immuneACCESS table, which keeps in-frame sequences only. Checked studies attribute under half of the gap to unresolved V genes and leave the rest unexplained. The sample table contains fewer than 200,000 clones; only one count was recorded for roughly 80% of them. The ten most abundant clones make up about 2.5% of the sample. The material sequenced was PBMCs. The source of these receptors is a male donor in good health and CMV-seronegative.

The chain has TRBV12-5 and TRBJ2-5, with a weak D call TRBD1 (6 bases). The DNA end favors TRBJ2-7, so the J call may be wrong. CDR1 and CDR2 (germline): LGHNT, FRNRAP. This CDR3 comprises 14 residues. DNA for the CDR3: TGTGCTAGTGGTTCGAGACAGGCAGGACACGAGCAGTACTTC. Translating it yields CASGSRQAGHEQYF.

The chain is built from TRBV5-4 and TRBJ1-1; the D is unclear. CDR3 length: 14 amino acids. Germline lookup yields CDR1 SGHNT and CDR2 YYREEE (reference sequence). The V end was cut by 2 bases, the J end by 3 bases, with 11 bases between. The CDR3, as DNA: TGTGCCAGCAGCTTCGGTGGTGGTGACACTGAAGCTTTCTTT. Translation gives CASSFGGGDTEAFF.

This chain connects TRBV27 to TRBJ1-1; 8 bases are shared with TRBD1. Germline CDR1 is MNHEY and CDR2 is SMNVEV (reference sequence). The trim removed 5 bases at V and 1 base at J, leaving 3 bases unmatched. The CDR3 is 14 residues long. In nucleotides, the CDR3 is TGTGCCAGCAGTGTCGGACAGGGGAACACTGAAGCTTTCTTT. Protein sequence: CASSVGQGNTEAFF.

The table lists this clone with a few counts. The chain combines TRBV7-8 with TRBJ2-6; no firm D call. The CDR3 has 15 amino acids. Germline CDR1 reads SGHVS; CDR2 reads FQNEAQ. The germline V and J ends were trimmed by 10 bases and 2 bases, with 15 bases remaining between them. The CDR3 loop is CANVGVSPGANVLTF. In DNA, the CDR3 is TGTGCCAACGTCGGAGTCTCACCTGGGGCCAACGTCCTGACTTTC.

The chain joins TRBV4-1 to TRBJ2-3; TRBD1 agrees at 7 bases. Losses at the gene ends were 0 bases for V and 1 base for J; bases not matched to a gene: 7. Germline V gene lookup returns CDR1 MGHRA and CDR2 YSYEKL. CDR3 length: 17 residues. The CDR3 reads CASSQEGRGHRTDTQYF. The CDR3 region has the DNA TGCGCCAGCAGCCAAGAGGGAAGGGGGCACCGCACAGATACGCAGTATTTT.

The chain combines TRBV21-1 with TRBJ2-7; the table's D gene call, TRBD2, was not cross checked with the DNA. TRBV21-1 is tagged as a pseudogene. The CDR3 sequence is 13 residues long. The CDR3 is CASSRESVGEQYF. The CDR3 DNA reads TGTGCCAGCAGCAGGGAGTCGGTCGGCGAGCAGTACTTC.